A single sample is the source of the 17 T cell receptor beta chains below, sequenced in a study of identical twins. TCRdb used MiXCR to reprocess the 5' RACE reads, holding one entry per CDR3 protein. The sample includes under 300,000 distinct CDR3 sequences, over 5.5% of them seen just once. The data were also submitted as part of a second study, on T cells expressing NK-cell markers.

Specimen: CD8+ T cells sorted from blood. The source of these receptors is a woman under 30 in good health.

This clonotype was picked up a small number of times. The chain combines TRBV24-1 with TRBJ2-2; unclear D gene. This CDR3 is 14 amino acids long. Germline V gives CDR1 KGHDR, CDR2 SFDVKD. V lost 4 bases and J lost 10, with 15 bases in between. Here the CDR3 reads CATSDSRPATELFF. The CDR3 DNA reads TGTGCCACCAGTGACTCGAGACCCGCCACGGAGCTGTTTTTT.

This clonotype occurred many times. The chain is built from TRBV28 and TRBJ1-4, with 7 positions matching TRBD1. Trimming removed 2 bases from V and 16 bases from J; junction bases left unmatched: 10. Germline CDR1 MDHEN, CDR2 SYDVKM. The CDR3 spans 13 residues. CDR3 DNA sequence: TGTGCCAGCAGTTTAGGGGCAAGGGGGCAACAGTTTTTT. Translated, it gives CASSLGARGQQFF.

This clonotype came up many times. The rearrangement links TRBV5-1 to TRBJ2-1, with D maybe TRBD1 (5 bases). This CDR3 comprises 16 residues. Between the trimmed V and J ends, which lost 0 bases and 8 bases, there was a span of 18 bases. Germline CDR1 and CDR2: SGHRS and YFSETQ. The CDR3 sequence is CASSLVIGREGDEQFF. DNA for the CDR3: TGCGCCAGCAGCTTGGTCATCGGCAGGGAAGGAGATGAGCAGTTCTTC.

The rearrangement joins TRBV6-5 to TRBJ2-2; no clear D. In germline, CDR1 is MNHEY, CDR2 SVGAGI. Trimming shortened V by 2 bases and J by 1 base, and 2 bases separated the two germline ends. There are 13 residues in the CDR3. The CDR3 reads CASSYENTGELFF. As DNA, the CDR3 is TGTGCCAGCAGTTACGAGAACACCGGGGAGCTGTTTTTT.

The chain has TRBV7-6 and TRBJ2-5; TRBD2 matches 7 bases. Germline assignment: CDR1 SGHVS and CDR2 FNYEAQ. With 0 bases clipped from V and 5 bases from J, the junction kept 6 bases outside the gene matches. The length of the CDR3 is 15 residues. The CDR3 DNA follows: TGTGCCAGCAGCTTAGCGGGGGGGACTTCGGAGACCCAGTACTTC. It yields the protein CASSLAGGTSETQYF.

This clonotype came up many times. The rearrangement uses TRBV27 and TRBJ2-1, with D unclear. This CDR3 has 15 residues. V was shortened by 2 bases and J by 2 bases, with 10 bases between the two germline ends. The germline gives CDR1 MNHEY, CDR2 SMNVEV (reference sequence). This CDR3 reads CASSLLSRTYNEQFF. The CDR3 nucleotides read TGTGCCAGCAGTTTACTCTCGCGGACCTACAATGAGCAGTTCTTC.

This clonotype was detected many times. The chain links TRBV11-2 to TRBJ1-1; 7 nucleotides align to TRBD1. Germline V CDR1 and CDR2: SGHAT, FQNNGV. Unmatched junction bases numbered 5, after V lost 5 bases and J lost 8 bases. This CDR3 comprises 12 residues. CDR3 nucleotides: TGTGCCAGCAGCCTGGGACAGTTCGAAGCTTTCTTT. Protein sequence: CASSLGQFEAFF.

This clonotype was counted a few times. The chain recombines TRBV16 with TRBJ2-7, with 9 bases fitting TRBD1. Germline V gene sequence: CDR1 KGHSY, CDR2 FQNENV. J was trimmed by 4 bases and V by 0 bases; bases with no gene match: 10. CDR3 size: 17 residues. CDR3 protein: CASSQSGGPGTGYEQYF. CDR3 DNA sequence: TGTGCCAGCAGCCAATCGGGAGGCCCCGGGACAGGGTACGAGCAGTACTTC.

CDR3 nucleotide sequence: TGCGCCAGCAGCTTGAGGACTAGCGGGAGGCTACAACACTACGAGCAGTACTTC. Residues: CASSLRTSGRLQHYEQYF. V and J are TRBV5-1 and TRBJ2-7, with 14 bases matching TRBD2. The CDR3 spans 18 residues. Germline V gene data show CDR1 as SGHRS and CDR2 as YFSETQ. V lost 1 base to trimming and J lost 3 bases; unmatched junction nucleotides: 9.

The chain employs TRBV9 and TRBJ2-5, with 8 bases fitting TRBD1. Unmatched junction bases numbered 6, after V lost 4 bases and J lost 1 base. The CDR3 is made up of 15 amino acids. The germline gives CDR1 SGDLS, CDR2 YYNGEE. DNA for the CDR3: TGTGCCAGCAGCCCCCATGGACAGGGCCAAGAGACCCAGTACTTC. Residues: CASSPHGQGQETQYF.

This clonotype was recorded at least ten times. The J gene is TRBJ2-3, the V gene TRBV12-3 or TRBV12-4; D is possibly TRBD2 (6 bases). V was shortened by 4 bases and J by 2 bases, with 10 bases between the two germline ends. The CDR3 is made up of 14 amino acids. CDR3 in amino acids: CASSYGGDTDTQYF. As DNA, the CDR3 is TGTGCCAGCAGTTATGGCGGGGACACAGATACGCAGTATTTT.

This clonotype was seen a few times. J is TRBJ1-4 and V is TRBV6-1; 8 bases line up with TRBD1. There are 14 residues in the CDR3. Per the germline V gene, CDR1 is MNHNS and CDR2 is SASEGT. The junction had 8 bases not matched to a gene; V was cut back by 7 bases and J by 7 bases. As DNA, the CDR3 is TGTGCCAGCAAACCTACAGGGGGTGGTGAAAAACTGTTTTTT. Its protein product is CASKPTGGGEKLFF.

This clonotype has ten or more counts. The chain couples TRBV4-3 to TRBJ2-7; 7 bases fit TRBD2. With V trimmed by 0 bases and J by 3 bases, 11 bases remained unmatched. The CDR3 has 17 amino acids. Germline loops: CDR1 LGHNA, CDR2 YSLEER. The chain's CDR3 is CASSQERMGGSHYEQYF. In nucleotides, the CDR3 is TGCGCCAGCAGCCAAGAACGGATGGGCGGGAGCCACTACGAGCAGTACTTC.

This clonotype was counted only a few times. The chain carries TRBV19 and TRBJ2-1; D is possibly TRBD1 (6 bases). The CDR3 has 14 residues. V was clipped by 10 bases and J by 4 bases, with 17 bases between them. Per the germline V gene, CDR1 is LNHDA and CDR2 is SQIVND (reference sequence). The CDR3 DNA follows: TGTGCCACTAGGCAGGGGCACGGGTACAATGAGCAGTTCTTC. As protein: CATRQGHGYNEQFF.

The rearrangement links TRBV20-1 to TRBJ2-1; D ambiguous. Germline-derived CDR1 and CDR2 are DFQATT and SNEGSKA (reference sequence). V lost 6 bases and J 0 bases, leaving 15 bases between the germline ends. CDR3 length: 15 residues. The CDR3 reads CSASPGLSSYNEQFF. In DNA form, the CDR3 reads TGCAGTGCGAGTCCCGGTCTCAGCTCCTACAATGAGCAGTTCTTC.

In nucleotides, the CDR3 is TGCAGCGTTGGCCGGCGGGAGGGACTCACAGATACGCAGTATTTT. Its translation is CSVGRREGLTDTQYF. The J gene is TRBJ2-3, the V gene TRBV29-1; 9 positions match TRBD2. Germline V gene lookup returns CDR1 SQVTM and CDR2 ANQGSEA. CDR3 length: 15 amino acids. J was trimmed by 2 bases and V by 4 bases; bases with no gene match: 7.

This clonotype was recorded at least ten times. One end of the junction is discordant with germline, which a read error may explain. This chain uses TRBV5-8 with TRBJ1-2, with D perhaps TRBD1 (5 bases). The CDR3 length is 9 residues. Germline CDR1 SGHTS, CDR2 YDEGEE. In DNA, the CDR3 is TGTGCCAGCAGCTCCCGGGGCAACTTC. Residues: CASSSRGNF. Complete variable domain (other parts from reference TRBV5-8 and TRBJ1-2): EAGVTQSPTHLIKTRGQQATLRCSPISGHTSVYWYQQALGLGLQFLLWYDEGEERNRGNFPPRFSGRQFPNYSSELNVNALELEDSALYLCASSSRGNFGSGTRLTVV.